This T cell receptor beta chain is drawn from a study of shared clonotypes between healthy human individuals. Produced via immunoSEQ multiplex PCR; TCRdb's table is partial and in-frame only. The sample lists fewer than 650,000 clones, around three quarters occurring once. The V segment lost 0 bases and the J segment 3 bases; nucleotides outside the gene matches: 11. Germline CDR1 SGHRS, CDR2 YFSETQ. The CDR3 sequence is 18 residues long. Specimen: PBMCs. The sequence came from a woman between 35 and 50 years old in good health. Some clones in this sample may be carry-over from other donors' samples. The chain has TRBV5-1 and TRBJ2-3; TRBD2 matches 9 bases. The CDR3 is CASSLGRGGRAGTDTQYF. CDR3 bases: TGCGCCAGCAGCTTGGGACGCGGCGGGAGGGCAGGTACAGATACGCAGTATTTT.